Listed below are T cell receptor beta chains from one sample, sequenced in a study of vaccination and CD4 T cells after COVID-19. Their specific antigens are unknown. TCRdb analysed the PCR reads with MiXCR anew, one entry per CDR3 protein. This table holds approximately 9,900 distinct CDR3 sequences, approximately 55% found once. The sample taken for sequencing was CD4+ T cells from blood, cultured in vitro. These receptors originate from a human donor who had recovered from COVID-19. Each CDR3 is given with its conserved first and last residue. D genes are given only for firm matches. Not all rows give a size; the values are once, few, many and, for expanded clones, a class.

clone_size d_call j_call v_call cdr3_aa cdr3_nt
. TRBD1 TRBJ1-2 TRBV20-1 CSATPIGQATYGYTF TGCAGTGCTACCCCTATCGGACAGGCAACCTATGGCTACACCTTC
few . TRBJ2-3 TRBV21-1 CAPRAGNFHRSSFQDTQYF TGTGCCCCTAGGGCAGGGAATTTCCATAGGTCTTCCTTCCAAGATACGCAGTATTTT
. TRBD2 TRBJ2-5 TRBV6-2/TRBV6-3 CAGSYGGGAETQYF TGTGCCGGCAGTTACGGCGGGGGGGCAGAGACCCAGTACTTC
. . TRBJ2-7 TRBV28 CASSLGGPLAEQYF TGTGCCAGCAGTTTAGGCGGCCCGCTCGCCGAGCAGTACTTC
few . TRBJ2-5 TRBV5-1 CASSLSPGGRETQYF TGCGCCAGCAGCTTGTCCCCGGGGGGCCGGGAGACCCAGTACTTC
. . TRBJ2-7 TRBV7-9 CASSLEQEQYF TGTGCCAGCAGCTTGGAGCAAGAGCAGTACTTC
few . TRBJ2-2 TRBV11-3 CASSRRGGNTGELFF TGTGCCAGCAGCCGCCGGGGTGGAAACACCGGGGAGCTGTTTTTT
. . TRBJ2-3 TRBV5-1 CASRGSDTQYF TGCGCCAGCAGAGGGTCAGATACGCAGTATTTT
. TRBD1 TRBJ1-2 TRBV30 CAQQDRGSRYGYTF TGTGCCCAACAGGACAGGGGGTCTCGCTATGGCTACACCTTC
. TRBD1 TRBJ1-1 TRBV15 CATSRGQGYTEAFF TGTGCCACCAGCCGAGGACAGGGTTACACTGAAGCTTTCTTT
few TRBD1 TRBJ1-2 TRBV12-3/TRBV12-4 CASSPSTDRVNGYTF TGTGCCAGCAGTCCCTCAACGGACAGGGTAAATGGCTACACCTTC
. TRBD1 TRBJ1-1 TRBV28 CASSTPDRVPAEAFF TGTGCCAGCAGTACCCCCGACAGGGTACCAGCGGAAGCTTTCTTT
once . TRBJ2-1 TRBV19 CASRGSGVGNEQFF TGTGCCAGTAGGGGGTCCGGGGTTGGTAATGAGCAGTTCTTC
. . TRBJ2-7 TRBV6-5 CASSYSFGGEFYEQYF TGTGCCAGCAGTTACTCGTTCGGCGGAGAGTTCTACGAGCAGTACTTC
. TRBD1 TRBJ1-1 TRBV7-9 CAGQEQNTEAFF TGTGCGGGACAGGAGCAAAACACTGAAGCTTTCTTT
. . TRBJ1-2 TRBV7-8 CASSLFRPYGYTF TGTGCCAGCAGCTTATTTCGTCCGTATGGCTACACCTTC
few . TRBJ1-5 TRBV6-1 CASQSNNQPQHF TGTGCCAGCCAGAGTAACAATCAGCCCCAGCATTTT
few . TRBJ1-6 TRBV6-2/TRBV6-3 CASSYTTSSPLHF TGTGCCAGCAGTTATACGACATCCTCACCCCTCCACTTT
. TRBD2 TRBJ2-6 TRBV7-9 CASSQIGTSRRKPGANVLTF TGTGCCAGCAGCCAGATCGGGACTAGCCGGAGGAAGCCTGGGGCCAACGTCCTGACTTTC
few . TRBJ1-3 TRBV7-6 CASSGAGLTGNTIYF TGTGCCAGCAGCGGGGCAGGGCTTACCGGAAACACCATATATTTT
. TRBD1 TRBJ1-5 TRBV6-1 CASGGTGWQPQHF TGTGCCAGCGGAGGGACAGGGTGGCAGCCCCAGCATTTT
medium-sized TRBD2 TRBJ2-2 TRBV7-2 CASSLTLAGGVNTGELFF TGTGCCAGCAGCTTAACACTAGCGGGGGGGGTGAACACCGGGGAGCTGTTTTTT
. . TRBJ1-1 TRBV12-3/TRBV12-4 CASSPGASNTEAFF TGTGCCAGCAGTCCGGGCGCTTCGAACACTGAAGCTTTCTTT
few TRBD1 TRBJ1-2 TRBV23-1 CANLEGQGRGNYGYTF TGCGCCAACCTGGAGGGACAGGGGAGAGGCAACTATGGCTACACCTTC